Described below is a single T cell receptor beta chain sequence and its context. No antigen is known for it. The germline gives CDR1 SGHTA, CDR2 FQGNSA. With 5 bases clipped from V and 4 bases from J, the junction kept 6 bases outside the gene matches. This CDR3 has 15 residues. The sample originates from a study of regulatory T cells in long-lasting Graves disease. Study observations and caveats: Favored usage of TRBV28, TRBJ1-2 and TRBJ2-5 was recorded in persistent disease. In persistent patients, shared public clonotypes (around 2,500) outnumbered those in new patients (approximately 880). Lower TCR diversity characterized persistent Graves' patients relative to newly diagnosed patients.

As for time point: newly diagnosed GD, antithyroid drugs for less than 3 months. PBMC RNA served as the TCR library source. To make TCR beta libraries, researchers used iRepertoire HTBI primers and Arm-PCR of CDR3 regions. MiXCR was run by TCRdb on the multiplex PCR reads, yielding one entry per CDR3 protein. The table has 400,000 to 500,000 distinct CDR3 sequences, roughly 17% seen once; the top ten hold 23%. In addition, the sample was reused for a study of T cells in Graves' hyperthyroidism and ophthalmopathy. That study reports: The authors' 13 V-J model separated ophthalmopathy from stable hyperthyroidism.

Source: peripheral blood mononuclear cells (PBMCs), taken at new diagnosis, from a patient treated with antithyroid drugs. The receptor was isolated from a woman under 30 with Graves disease. The rearrangement joins TRBV7-2 to TRBJ2-2; 8 bases agree with TRBD1. The CDR3 DNA sequence: TGTGCCAGCAGCGCGAGGACAGGGTTCACCGGGGAGCTGTTTTTT. Translated: CASSARTGFTGELFF.